This T cell receptor beta chain is from a study of shared T cell receptors in the human thymus. Using immunoSEQ multiplex PCR, the repertoire was profiled, and TCRdb retains in-frame clones only, with some absent. The repertoire holds 650,000 to 950,000 clones, with around 85% as singletons. Germline V CDR1 and CDR2: LNHDA, SQIVND (reference sequence). V was trimmed by 3 bases and J by 6 bases, leaving 5 bases between them. CDR3 size: 11 residues. The same specimen was also included in a second study, on human thymus T cells.

The TCR sequence derives from a girl younger than two with a congenital heart defect. The sequencing sample was made of thymocytes. The rearrangement joins TRBV19 to TRBJ1-2; D is uncertain. The CDR3 DNA reads TGTGCCAGTAGTATGAGGAATGGCTACACCTTC. Its protein is CASSMRNGYTF.